These 19 T cell receptor beta chains came from one sample sequenced in a study of long-term antiretroviral therapy in people with HIV. Runs used v3.0 of the immunoSEQ assay and were done at survey level. TCRdb's table, derived via immunoSEQ multiplex PCR, lists solely in-frame clones and lacks some. Among 30,000 to 40,000 clones listed, around 82% were seen once. Specimen: unsorted PBMCs, collected 0.4 years before starting antiretroviral therapy. These receptors were collected from a man aged 18-30 years with HIV.

The gene calls are TRBV30 and TRBJ2-5; 7 nucleotides line up with TRBD2. V was clipped by 0 bases and J by 5 bases; unmatched bases: 6. The germline V gene encodes CDR1 GTSNPN and CDR2 SVGIG (reference sequence). The CDR3 spans 14 residues. This chain's CDR3 is CAWSVRGGDETQYF. CDR3 coding DNA: TGTGCCTGGAGTGTACGGGGAGGGGATGAGACCCAGTACTTC. Full variable domain (missing parts from reference TRBV30 and TRBJ2-5): SQTIHQWPATLVQPVGSPLSLECTVEGTSNPNLYWYRQAAGRGLQLLFYSVGIGQISSEVPQNLSASRPQDRQFILSSKKLLLSDSGFYLCAWSVRGGDETQYFGPGTRLLVL.

V usage is TRBV30 and J usage is TRBJ1-4, with unresolved D. This CDR3 contains 15 residues. Germline-derived CDR1 and CDR2 are GTSNPN and SVGIG (reference sequence). Trimming pared 0 bases from V and 4 bases from J, leaving 12 bases between. The CDR3 region is CAWSVGPTFNEKLFF. In DNA form, the CDR3 reads TGTGCCTGGAGTGTAGGTCCGACATTTAATGAAAAACTGTTTTTT.

J is TRBJ2-7 and V is TRBV5-1; 7 positions agree with TRBD1. The CDR3 spans 15 residues. V shed 0 bases, J shed 2 bases, and the junction held 5 bases outside the gene matches. Germline values: CDR1 SGHRS, CDR2 YFSETQ. The chain's CDR3 is CASSLGGTVTYEQYF. The CDR3 nucleotides are TGCGCCAGCAGCTTGGGAGGGACAGTTACCTACGAGCAGTACTTC.

CDR3 region: CASSELPGRGIGELFF. The CDR3, as DNA: TGTGCCAGCAGTGAACTACCGGGACGGGGGATCGGGGAGCTGTTTTTT. J is TRBJ2-2 and V is TRBV6-1; D may be TRBD2 (6 bases). Trimming removed 2 bases from V and 7 bases from J, with 17 bases in between. Looked up from germline, CDR1 is MNHNS and CDR2 is SASEGT. The CDR3 consists of 16 residues.

This chain uses TRBV9 with TRBJ1-2; D not resolved. V was shortened by 0 bases and J by 4 bases, with 13 bases between the two germline ends. The CDR3 is 15 amino acids. Germline V gene sequence: CDR1 SGDLS, CDR2 YYNGEE. The CDR3 DNA sequence: TGTGCCAGCAGCGTAGATGGGAGAGATGGCTATGGCTACACCTTC. It translates to CASSVDGRDGYGYTF.

The chain joins TRBV7-9 to TRBJ2-5; D is perhaps TRBD2 (6 bases). The better agreement between TRBJ2-7 and the DNA end casts doubt on the J call. Germline-derived CDR1 and CDR2 are SEHNR and FQNEAQ (reference sequence). CDR3 size: 15 residues. CDR3 sequence (DNA): TGTGCCAGCAGCGTGTGGGGGGACCCCTCCTACGAGCAGTACTTC. This sequence encodes CASSVWGDPSYEQYF.

The rearrangement uses TRBV5-4 and TRBJ2-3; no clear D. Germline loops: CDR1 SGHNT, CDR2 YYREEE (reference sequence). The CDR3 loop spans 14 amino acids. The V end was cut by 2 bases, the J end by 4 bases, with 11 bases between. The CDR3 nucleotides are TGTGCCAGCAGCTTACGGGCAGTTGCAGATACGCAGTATTTT. Protein product: CASSLRAVADTQYF.

J is TRBJ2-3 and V is TRBV15, with D maybe TRBD2 (6 bases). In germline, CDR1 is LNHNV, CDR2 YYDKDF (reference sequence). With 6 bases removed from V and 2 bases from J, the gap between germline ends came to 12 bases. The CDR3 covers 14 residues. CDR3 region: CATSREEDTDTQYF. CDR3 DNA sequence: TGTGCCACCAGTAGGGAGGAGGACACAGATACGCAGTATTTT.

This chain joins TRBV5-8 and TRBJ1-1; TRBD1 aligns across 8 bases. V was pared by 0 bases and J by 7 bases, with 14 bases of the junction left unmatched. CDR1 and CDR2 from the germline V gene are SGHTS and YDEGEE. The CDR3 contains 17 residues. CDR3 coding DNA: TGTGCCAGCAGCTTGGCCGGTTTGGACAGGGTTCTTAGTGAAGCTTTCTTT. It translates to CASSLAGLDRVLSEAFF.

Only a few counts were recorded for this clone. The chain carries TRBV7-9 and TRBJ2-7, with D hard to call. Trimming pared 8 bases from V and 5 bases from J, leaving 13 bases between. This CDR3 region has 12 residues. The germline CDR1 and CDR2 sequences are SEHNR and FQNEAQ (reference sequence). CDR3 protein: CASGSSSHEQYF. The CDR3 nucleotides read TGTGCCAGCGGGTCGTCATCCCACGAGCAGTACTTC.

J is TRBJ2-7 and V is TRBV15; tentatively, D is TRBD2 (5 bases). The CDR3 loop spans 14 amino acids. Looked up from germline, CDR1 is LNHNV and CDR2 is YYDKDF (reference sequence). Trimming stripped 0 bases from V and 7 bases from J, with 13 bases between. The CDR3 region has the DNA TGTGCCACCAGCAGAGATGGATTAGGGAGAGAGCAGTACTTC. Residues: CATSRDGLGREQYF.

This clone was counted only a few times. This chain uses TRBV6-1 with TRBJ1-6, with 9 bases lining up with TRBD1. The CDR3 totals 14 residues. With V trimmed by 8 bases and J by 10 bases, 9 bases remained unmatched. Germline CDR1 and CDR2: MNHNS and SASEGT. This CDR3 is CASCSRDRASPLHF. The DNA for the CDR3 is TGTGCCAGCTGTTCGAGGGACAGGGCCTCACCCCTCCACTTT.

The V call is TRBV14, the J call TRBJ2-7; possibly TRBD1 for D (6 bases). V was trimmed by 0 bases and J by 2 bases, leaving 8 bases between them. The CDR3 extends over 14 amino acids. Germline-derived CDR1 and CDR2 are SGHDN and FVKESK. The CDR3 is CASSQETGAYEQYF. CDR3 DNA: TGTGCCAGCAGCCAAGAGACAGGCGCCTACGAGCAGTACTTC.

The rearrangement uses TRBV4-1 and TRBJ1-2; possibly TRBD1 for D (6 bases). The V and J ends lost 0 bases and 6 bases respectively, with 11 bases between them. Germline lookup yields CDR1 MGHRA and CDR2 YSYEKL. The CDR3 is 14 residues long. Written as DNA, the CDR3 is TGCGCCAGCAGCCAAGATTTAGGGGGGGATGGCTACACCTTC. Translating it yields CASSQDLGGDGYTF.

The chain links TRBV19 to TRBJ2-5; maybe TRBD2 (7 bases). V was shortened by 7 bases and J by 0 bases, with 15 bases between the two germline ends. The CDR3 has 15 residues. Germline loops: CDR1 LNHDA, CDR2 SQIVND (reference sequence). The DNA for the CDR3 is TGTGCCAGTACCCTTGGGGGGGCCCACCAAGAGACCCAGTACTTC. It yields the protein CASTLGGAHQETQYF.

DNA of the CDR3: TGTGCCAGCAGCTTACTAGCGGGAGGGCCTCAAGAGACCCAGTACTTC. It specifies CASSLLAGGPQETQYF. The gene calls are TRBV11-2 and TRBJ2-5; 12 bases are a match to TRBD2. The CDR3 runs to 16 residues. The junction had 3 bases not matched to a gene; V was cut back by 2 bases and J by 2 bases. Germline V gene sequence: CDR1 SGHAT, CDR2 FQNNGV.

The CDR3 is CASSAGTSREQYF. As DNA, the CDR3 is TGTGCCAGCAGCGCGGGGACTTCCCGCGAGCAGTACTTC. The V call is TRBV9, the J call TRBJ2-7; the D gene is possibly TRBD2 (6 bases). The CDR3 has 13 amino acids. Trimming removed 3 bases from V and 6 bases from J, with 13 bases in between. Germline loops: CDR1 SGDLS, CDR2 YYNGEE.

The CDR3 DNA reads as TGTGCCAGCAGCCAAGAACCGGGGGCGGGTGGCTACACCTTC. Translated, it gives CASSQEPGAGGYTF. V gene TRBV4-2 combines with J gene TRBJ1-2; D is possibly TRBD1 (6 bases). Trimming cost V 0 bases and J 7 bases, with 12 bases left between them. Germline V gene data show CDR1 as LGHNA and CDR2 as YNFKEQ. This CDR3 spans 14 amino acids.

This chain connects TRBV6-6 to TRBJ1-1; no definite D call. V was shortened by 2 bases and J by 6 bases, with 10 bases between the two germline ends. This CDR3 is 13 amino acids long. CDR1 MNHNY and CDR2 SVGAGI come from the germline V gene (reference sequence). In nucleotides, the CDR3 is TGTGCCAGCAGTTACCAGCAGGAGGCTGAAGCTTTCTTT. Protein: CASSYQQEAEAFF.